This TCR beta chain was identified in a study of T cells in Graves' hyperthyroidism and ophthalmopathy. Regarding this clonotype: Antigen specificity is unknown.

From RNA transcripts, TCR beta CDR3 regions were amplified. An initial round of RT-PCR targeting the TCR CDR3 relied on the HTBI primer set. Each CDR3 protein gets one entry after TCRdb re-called the multiplex PCR reads with MiXCR. There are around 600,000 distinct CDR3 sequences in the sample; over 40% occur only once, and less than 8.5% lies in the top ten. Trimming took 5 bases from V and 5 from J, leaving 16 bases between them. CDR1 SEHNR and CDR2 FQNEAQ come from the germline V gene (reference sequence). The CDR3 has 16 residues. Based on clinical symptoms, serum thyroxine and TRAb, thyroid ultrasound and orbital computed tomography, diagnoses were reached. General study findings and limits: Ophthalmopathy could be told apart from stable hyperthyroidism with a 13 V-J model.

The specimen sequenced was peripheral blood or thyroid tissue (not recorded which). The chain is built from TRBV7-9 and TRBJ1-6; a possible D gene is TRBD1 (6 bases). This clonotype was obtained from an adult man with Graves' disease, either hyperthyroidism or ophthalmopathy (not recorded which). The CDR3: CASSTRTATDNSPLHF. The DNA of the CDR3 is TGTGCCAGCAGCACAAGGACAGCGACTGATAATTCACCCCTCCACTTT. The full variable domain, with the rest looked up from reference TRBV7-9 and TRBJ1-6, is DTGVSQNPRHKITKRGQNVTFRCDPISEHNRLYWYRQTLGQGPEFLTYFQNEAQLEKSRLLSDRFSAERPKGSFSTLEIQRTEQGDSAMYLCASSTRTATDNSPLHFGNGTRLTVT.